The present T cell receptor (beta chain) was sequenced within a study of cytomegalovirus exposure and HLA in healthy donors. Study as a whole: Findings of an earlier analysis included more than 90 million unique TCR beta sequences from 180 million or so T cells. General observations from the study: Despite most TCR sequences being rare, some public TCRs occurred in many donors.

In regard to this clone: Its specificity is not known.

Between the trimmed V and J ends, which lost 4 bases and 10 bases, there was a span of 8 bases. The CDR3 length is 11 residues. CDR1 MNHEY and CDR2 SVGAGI come from the germline V gene. Primers: 60 Vbeta forward and 13 Jbeta reverse. Produced via immunoSEQ multiplex PCR; TCRdb's table is partial and in-frame only. The sample carries about 170,000 clones, about 76% recorded once. The sequence was collected from a woman aged 18-29 years in good health and CMV-seropositive. Sequencing used PBMCs. This chain connects TRBV6-5 to TRBJ2-1; D remains ambiguous. For the CDR3, the DNA is TGTGCCAGCAGTTCCGGTTTAGAGCAGTTCTTC. Protein sequence: CASSSGLEQFF.